What follows is one T cell receptor beta chain and its context. These data originate in a study of Ad26.COV2.S vaccination and SARS-CoV-2 variants. As to treatment: over 15 received Ad26.COV2.S at low or high dose, single or two shots; about five received placebo; per-sample allocation not given. The study sampled participants on day 63 after the first vaccine or placebo injection. This CDR3 has 15 amino acids. Germline assignment: CDR1 SGHRS and CDR2 YFSETQ. J gave up 10 bases and V 0 bases, and 8 bases lay outside the gene matches. The assay was immunoSEQ multiplex PCR, and TCRdb's table has in-frame clones only and misses some. Of 300,000 to 350,000 clones in the sample, around 84% were seen once.

The sequencing used peripheral blood, collected in a trial of Ad26.COV2.S vaccine versus placebo. This clonotype was obtained from a person aged 18 to 65 who received the Ad26.COV2.S COVID-19 vaccine or a placebo. J is TRBJ1-4 and V is TRBV5-1; 8 bases agree with TRBD1. The CDR3 is CASSLGRGRDGKLFF. The CDR3 DNA sequence: TGCGCCAGCAGCTTGGGCAGGGGGCGCGACGGAAAACTGTTTTTT.